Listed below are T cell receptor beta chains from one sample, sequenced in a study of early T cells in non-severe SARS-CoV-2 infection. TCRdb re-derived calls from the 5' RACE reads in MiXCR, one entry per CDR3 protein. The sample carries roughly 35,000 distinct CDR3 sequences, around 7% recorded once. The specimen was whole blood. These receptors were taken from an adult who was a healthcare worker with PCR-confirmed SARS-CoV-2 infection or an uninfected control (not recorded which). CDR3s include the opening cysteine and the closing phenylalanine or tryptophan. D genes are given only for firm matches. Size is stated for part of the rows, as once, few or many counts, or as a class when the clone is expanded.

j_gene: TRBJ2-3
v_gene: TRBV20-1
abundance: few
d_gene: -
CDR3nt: TGCAGTGCTAAAAGCGGGTCTACCACAGATACGCAGTATTTT
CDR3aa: CSAKSGSTTDTQYF

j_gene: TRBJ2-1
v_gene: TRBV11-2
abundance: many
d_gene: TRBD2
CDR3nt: TGTGCCAGCAGCCAGACTAGCGGGAACATGTACAATGAGCAGTTCTTC
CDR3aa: CASSQTSGNMYNEQFF

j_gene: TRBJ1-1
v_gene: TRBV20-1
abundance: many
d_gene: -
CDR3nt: TGCAGTGCTAGCCGCACGAACACTGAAGCTTTCTTT
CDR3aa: CSASRTNTEAFF

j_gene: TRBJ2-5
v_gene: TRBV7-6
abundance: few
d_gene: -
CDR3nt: TGTGCCAGCAGCGAAGCTACCCCACGGTCCCAGTACTTC
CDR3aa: CASSEATPRSQYF

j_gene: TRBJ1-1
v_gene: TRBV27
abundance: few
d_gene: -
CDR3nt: TGTGCCAGCAGTTCTTACGGCCGGAATACTGAAGCTTTCTTT
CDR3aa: CASSSYGRNTEAFF

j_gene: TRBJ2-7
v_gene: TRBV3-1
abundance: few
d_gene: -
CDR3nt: TGTGCCAGCAGCCAATCGGGGGGTACAGGGGTGGCCTACGAGCAGTACTTC
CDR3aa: CASSQSGGTGVAYEQYF

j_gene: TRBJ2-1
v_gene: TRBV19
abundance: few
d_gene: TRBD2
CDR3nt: TGTGCCAGTAGTCACACTAGCGGGAGGGCGAATGAGCAGTTCTTC
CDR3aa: CASSHTSGRANEQFF

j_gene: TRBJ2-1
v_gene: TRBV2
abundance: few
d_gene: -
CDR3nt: TGTGCCAGCCGATCAAAAGCTCTGAGAAATGAGCAGTTCTTC
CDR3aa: CASRSKALRNEQFF

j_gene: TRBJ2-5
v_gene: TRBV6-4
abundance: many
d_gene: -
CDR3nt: TGTGCCAGCAGCGCACTCCAGGGGGAGACCCAGTACTTC
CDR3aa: CASSALQGETQYF

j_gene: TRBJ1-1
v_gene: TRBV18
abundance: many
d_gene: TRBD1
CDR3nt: TGTGCCAGCTCACCACCGGACAGGTCGCTGTCCACTGAAGCTTTCTTT
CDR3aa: CASSPPDRSLSTEAFF

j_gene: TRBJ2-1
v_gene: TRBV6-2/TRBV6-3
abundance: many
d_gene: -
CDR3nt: TGTGCCAGCAGTTTCACTAGCAATGAGCAGTTCTTC
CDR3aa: CASSFTSNEQFF

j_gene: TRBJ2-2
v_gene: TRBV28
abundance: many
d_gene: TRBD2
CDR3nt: TGTGCCAGCAGTTACCCGGGACTAGCGGGAATCGGAACCGGGGAGCTGTTTTTT
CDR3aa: CASSYPGLAGIGTGELFF

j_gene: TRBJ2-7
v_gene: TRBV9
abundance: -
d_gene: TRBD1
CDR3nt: TGTGCCAGCAGCGTCCAGGGGGCGGATATTTACGAGCAGTACTTC
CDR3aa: CASSVQGADIYEQYF

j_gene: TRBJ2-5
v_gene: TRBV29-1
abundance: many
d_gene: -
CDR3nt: TGCAGCGTTGAGGGCACTGAGAAGACCCAGTACTTC
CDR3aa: CSVEGTEKTQYF

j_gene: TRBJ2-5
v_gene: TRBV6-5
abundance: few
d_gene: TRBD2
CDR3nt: TGTGCCAGCAGTTTTCAACTAGCGGGAGTAGGGGAGACCCAGTACTTC
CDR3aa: CASSFQLAGVGETQYF